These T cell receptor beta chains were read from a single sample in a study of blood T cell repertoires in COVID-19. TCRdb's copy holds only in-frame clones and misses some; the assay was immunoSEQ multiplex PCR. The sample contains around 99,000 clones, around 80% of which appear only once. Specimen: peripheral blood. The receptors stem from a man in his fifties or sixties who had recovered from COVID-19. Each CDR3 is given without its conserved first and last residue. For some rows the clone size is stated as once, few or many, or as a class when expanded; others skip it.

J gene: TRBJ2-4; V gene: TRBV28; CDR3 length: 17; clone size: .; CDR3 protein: ASSLSPLAGDPPKYIQY
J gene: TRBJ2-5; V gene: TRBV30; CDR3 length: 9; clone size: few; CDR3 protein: ACRQGETQY
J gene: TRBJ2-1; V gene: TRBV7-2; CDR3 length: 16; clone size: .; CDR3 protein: ASTLHLPPPQGAYEQF
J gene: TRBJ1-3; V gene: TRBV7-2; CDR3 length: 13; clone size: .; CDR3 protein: ASSFGTGVGNTIY
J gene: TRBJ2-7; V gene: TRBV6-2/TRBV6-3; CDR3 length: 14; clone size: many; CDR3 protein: ASSSPARGRAYEQY
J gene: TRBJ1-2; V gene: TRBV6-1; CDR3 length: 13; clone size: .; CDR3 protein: ASSEARTPLYGYT
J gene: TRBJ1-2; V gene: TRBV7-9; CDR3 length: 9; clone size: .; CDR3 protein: AIRNSDGYT
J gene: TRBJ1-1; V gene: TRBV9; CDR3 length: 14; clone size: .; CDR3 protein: ASSASPGTVNTEAF
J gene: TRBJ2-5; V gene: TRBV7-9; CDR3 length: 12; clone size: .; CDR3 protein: ASTQRRSQETQY
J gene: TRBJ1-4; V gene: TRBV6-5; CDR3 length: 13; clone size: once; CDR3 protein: ASRNDRGGGEKLF
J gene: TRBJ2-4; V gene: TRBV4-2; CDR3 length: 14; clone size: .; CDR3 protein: ASSQDDRQAKNIQY
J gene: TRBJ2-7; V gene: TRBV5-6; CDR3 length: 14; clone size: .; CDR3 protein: ASSIGWTSISYEQY
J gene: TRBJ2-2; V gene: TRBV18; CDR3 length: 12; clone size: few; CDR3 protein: ASSPDSRGGELF
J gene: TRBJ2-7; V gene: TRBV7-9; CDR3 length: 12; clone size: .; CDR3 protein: ASSLTGRLGEQY
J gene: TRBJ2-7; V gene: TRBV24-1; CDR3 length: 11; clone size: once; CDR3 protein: ATSDALSGREY
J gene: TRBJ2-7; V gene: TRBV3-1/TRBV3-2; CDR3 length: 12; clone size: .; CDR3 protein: ASSQGGLRREQY
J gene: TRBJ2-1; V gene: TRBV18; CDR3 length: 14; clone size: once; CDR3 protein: ASSHYMTSAHNEQF
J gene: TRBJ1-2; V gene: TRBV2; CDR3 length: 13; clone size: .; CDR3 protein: ASSEMAWSGYGYT
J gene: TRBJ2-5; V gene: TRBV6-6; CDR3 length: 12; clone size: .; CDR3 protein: ASRVQGDKETQY
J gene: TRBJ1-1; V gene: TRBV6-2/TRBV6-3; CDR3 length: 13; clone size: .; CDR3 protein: ASSYARGTASEAF
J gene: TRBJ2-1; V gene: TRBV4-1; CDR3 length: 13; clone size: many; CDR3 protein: ASSQVGGVGNEQF
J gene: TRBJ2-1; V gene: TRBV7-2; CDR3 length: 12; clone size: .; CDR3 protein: ASRASGGANEQF
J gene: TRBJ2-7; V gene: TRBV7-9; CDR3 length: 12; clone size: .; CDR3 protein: ASTTDRGSYEQY
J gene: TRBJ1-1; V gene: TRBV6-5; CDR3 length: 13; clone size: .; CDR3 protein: ASSYSARVNTEAF
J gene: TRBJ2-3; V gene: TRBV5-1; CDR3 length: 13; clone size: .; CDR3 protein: ASSLVGLSTDTQY
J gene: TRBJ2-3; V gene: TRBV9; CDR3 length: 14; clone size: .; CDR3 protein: ASSVGTSGGTDTQY
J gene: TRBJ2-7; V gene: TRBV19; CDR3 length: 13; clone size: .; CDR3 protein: ASSMTGDPTYEQY
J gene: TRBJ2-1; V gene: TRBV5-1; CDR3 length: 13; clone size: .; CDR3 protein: ASSFGGSSYNEQF
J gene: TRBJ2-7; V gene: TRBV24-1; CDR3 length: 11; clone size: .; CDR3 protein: ATSEAGDYEQY
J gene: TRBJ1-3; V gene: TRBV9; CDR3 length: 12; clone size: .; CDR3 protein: ASSLSQQGNTIY
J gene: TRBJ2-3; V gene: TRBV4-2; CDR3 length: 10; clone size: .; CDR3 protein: ASSQESDTQY